The 15 T cell receptor beta chains given below trace back to one sample, sequenced in a study of CD8 T cells in Susac syndrome. About 0.5 to 1 ug RNA was reverse transcribed with random hexamers. From the immunoSEQ multiplex PCR reads, TCRdb called clonotypes with MiXCR, one entry per CDR3 protein. In the table there are 80,000 or so distinct CDR3 sequences, 94% of which are singletons. The sample taken for sequencing was CD8+ T cells from PBMCs. All receptors come from a human donor in good health.

The chain recombines TRBV20-1 with TRBJ1-1; no clear D gene. Germline CDR1 reads DFQATT; CDR2 reads SNEGSKA (reference sequence). The V gene lost 3 bases and the J gene lost 1 base, with 6 bases spanning the gap. CDR3 length: 12 residues. In nucleotides, the CDR3 is TGCAGTGCTAGGTTGGGGAACACTGAAGCTTTCTTT. The encoded protein is CSARLGNTEAFF.

The chain recombines TRBV9 with TRBJ2-7; 7 bases line up with TRBD1. V lost 4 bases and J lost 0; bases outside the gene matches: 4. Germline values: CDR1 SGDLS, CDR2 YYNGEE. The CDR3 loop spans 14 amino acids. CDR3 sequence reads: CASSLGGISYEQYF. For the CDR3, the DNA is TGTGCCAGCAGCCTAGGGGGCATCTCCTACGAGCAGTACTTC.

The chain has TRBV27 and TRBJ2-3; 8 nucleotides line up with TRBD2. Germline V CDR1 and CDR2: MNHEY, SMNVEV (reference sequence). The V and J ends lost 3 bases and 3 bases, in that order; junction bases with no gene match: 8. This CDR3 has 16 amino acids. CDR3 bases: TGTGCCAGCAGTTTCTCAAGCGGGAGTTTGACAGATACGCAGTATTTT. The encoded protein is CASSFSSGSLTDTQYF.

This clonotype showed up just once. The chain joins TRBV3-1 to TRBJ1-5; maybe TRBD1 (6 bases). The germline gives CDR1 LGHDT, CDR2 YNNKEL (reference sequence). Trimming removed 0 bases from V and 9 bases from J, with 12 bases in between. This CDR3 has 14 residues. In DNA, the CDR3 is TGTGCCAGCAGCCAAGAGGGGGGGCTGGGGCCCCAGCATTTT. This encodes CASSQEGGLGPQHF.

J is TRBJ2-4 and V is TRBV27; D is unclear. This CDR3 is built from 14 residues. Germline V gene data show CDR1 as MNHEY and CDR2 as SMNVEV (reference sequence). V lost 2 bases and J 8 bases, leaving 13 bases between the germline ends. CDR3 sequence (DNA): TGTGCCAGCAGTTTACTCGCCCCAGATGACATTCAGTACTTC. It encodes CASSLLAPDDIQYF.

This chain connects TRBV4-3 to TRBJ1-1, with no clear D. CDR3 length equals 15 residues. Trimming shortened V by 0 bases and J by 8 bases, and 16 bases separated the two germline ends. Germline V gene lookup returns CDR1 LGHNA and CDR2 YSLEER. The CDR3 nucleotides are TGCGCCAGCAGCCAAGATCGACGGGCCCCTGCCGAAGCTTTCTTT. Protein product: CASSQDRRAPAEAFF.

The chain couples TRBV9 to TRBJ2-6, with D uncertain. V lost 1 base and J 0 bases, leaving 5 bases between the germline ends. The CDR3 has 15 residues. Germline-derived CDR1 and CDR2 are SGDLS and YYNGEE. CDR3 sequence reads: CASSVRYSGANVLTF. The CDR3 DNA sequence: TGTGCCAGCAGCGTACGGTACTCTGGGGCCAACGTCCTGACTTTC.

V and J are TRBV9 and TRBJ2-3, with a weak D call TRBD2 (6 bases). This CDR3 is built from 16 residues. CDR1 and CDR2 (germline): SGDLS, YYNGEE. V lost 1 base to trimming and J lost 3 bases, with 15 bases between them. The CDR3 nucleotides read TGTGCCAGCAGCGTATCAACTAGCAGCGTTACAGATACGCAGTATTTT. It is translated as CASSVSTSSVTDTQYF. The entire variable domain, with the rest obtained from reference TRBV9 and TRBJ2-3, is as follows: DSGVTQTPKHLITATGQRVTLRCSPRSGDLSVYWYQQSLDQGLQFLIQYYNGEERAKGNILERFSAQQFPDLHSELNLSSLELGDSALYFCASSVSTSSVTDTQYFGPGTRLTVL.

This chain links TRBV4-1 with TRBJ1-1, with D maybe TRBD1 (5 bases). Trimming stripped 3 bases from V and 3 bases from J, with 14 bases between. The CDR3 totals 15 residues. Germline V gene lookup returns CDR1 MGHRA and CDR2 YSYEKL. CDR3 sequence: CASSHPEGSDTEAFF. CDR3 nucleotides: TGCGCCAGCAGCCACCCCGAGGGGAGTGACACTGAAGCTTTCTTT.

V gene TRBV5-1 combines with J gene TRBJ2-5; D not certain. V was pared by 0 bases and J by 2 bases, with 8 bases between. CDR1 and CDR2 from the germline V gene are SGHRS and YFSETQ. This CDR3 has 14 amino acids. CDR3 DNA sequence: TGCGCCAGCAGCTTGGGTCAGGATCAAGAGACCCAGTACTTC. Translated, it gives CASSLGQDQETQYF.

A remark on this clonotype: Germline and junction disagree at one end, which may indicate a read error. The V and J genes are TRBV14 and TRBJ1-5; D ambiguous. Germline V CDR1 and CDR2: SGHDN, FVKESK. This CDR3 contains 14 residues. The CDR3 region is CARSHPFGRGPQHF. CDR3 sequence (DNA): TGTGCCAGAAGCCATCCTTTTGGTCGCGGGCCCCAGCATTTT.

A single count supports this clonotype. V usage is TRBV5-6 and J usage is TRBJ2-7; D is perhaps TRBD1 (6 bases). CDR1 and CDR2 (germline): SGHDT, YYEEEE. The CDR3 has 14 amino acids. Trimming shortened V by 3 bases and J by 2 bases, and 12 bases separated the two germline ends. CDR3 region: CASSSDRTPYEQYF. CDR3 coding DNA: TGTGCCAGCAGCTCAGACAGGACCCCCTACGAGCAGTACTTC.

This rearrangement joins TRBV5-4 to TRBJ2-5; 11 bases are shared with TRBD2. With 2 bases clipped from V and 2 bases from J, the junction kept 8 bases outside the gene matches. Germline loops: CDR1 SGHNT, CDR2 YYREEE (reference sequence). This CDR3 is built from 17 residues. The CDR3: CASSLVKGLAVQETQYF. CDR3 sequence (DNA): TGTGCCAGCAGCTTAGTCAAGGGACTAGCGGTACAAGAGACCCAGTACTTC.

The V and J genes are TRBV12-3 or TRBV12-4 and TRBJ2-7, with TRBD2 matching 11 bases. With 1 base clipped from V and 2 bases from J, the junction kept 1 base outside the gene matches. The CDR3 is made up of 15 amino acids. CDR3: CASSLGTSGPYEQYF. CDR3 coding DNA: TGTGCCAGCAGTTTAGGGACTAGCGGGCCCTACGAGCAGTACTTC.

The chain combines TRBV14 with TRBJ2-5, with 12 bases identical to TRBD2. The CDR3 is 16 amino acids. The junction had 7 bases not matched to a gene; V was cut back by 4 bases and J by 4 bases. The germline CDR1 and CDR2 sequences are SGHDN and FVKESK. CDR3 sequence reads: CASSPRILAGGETQYF. CDR3 nucleotide sequence: TGTGCCAGCAGCCCCCGCATACTAGCGGGAGGAGAGACCCAGTACTTC.